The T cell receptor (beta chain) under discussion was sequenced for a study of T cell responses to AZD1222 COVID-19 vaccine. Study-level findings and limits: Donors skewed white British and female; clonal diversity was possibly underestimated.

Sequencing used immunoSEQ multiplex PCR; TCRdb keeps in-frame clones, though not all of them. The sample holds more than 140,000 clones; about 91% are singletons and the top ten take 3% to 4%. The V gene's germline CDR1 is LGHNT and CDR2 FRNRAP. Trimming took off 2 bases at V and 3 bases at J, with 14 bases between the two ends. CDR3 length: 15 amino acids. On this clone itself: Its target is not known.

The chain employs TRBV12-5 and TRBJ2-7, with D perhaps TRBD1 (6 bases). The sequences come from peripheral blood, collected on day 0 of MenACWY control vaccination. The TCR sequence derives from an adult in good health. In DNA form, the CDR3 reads TGTGCTAGTGGTTTGCCACAGGGCGCGGGCTACGAGCAGTACTTC. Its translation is CASGLPQGAGYEQYF. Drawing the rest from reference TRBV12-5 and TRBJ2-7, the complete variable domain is DARVTQTPRHKVTEMGQEVTMRCQPILGHNTVFWYRQTMMQGLELLAYFRNRAPLDDSGMPKDRFSAEMPDATLATLKIQPSEPRDSAVYFCASGLPQGAGYEQYFGPGTRLTVT.